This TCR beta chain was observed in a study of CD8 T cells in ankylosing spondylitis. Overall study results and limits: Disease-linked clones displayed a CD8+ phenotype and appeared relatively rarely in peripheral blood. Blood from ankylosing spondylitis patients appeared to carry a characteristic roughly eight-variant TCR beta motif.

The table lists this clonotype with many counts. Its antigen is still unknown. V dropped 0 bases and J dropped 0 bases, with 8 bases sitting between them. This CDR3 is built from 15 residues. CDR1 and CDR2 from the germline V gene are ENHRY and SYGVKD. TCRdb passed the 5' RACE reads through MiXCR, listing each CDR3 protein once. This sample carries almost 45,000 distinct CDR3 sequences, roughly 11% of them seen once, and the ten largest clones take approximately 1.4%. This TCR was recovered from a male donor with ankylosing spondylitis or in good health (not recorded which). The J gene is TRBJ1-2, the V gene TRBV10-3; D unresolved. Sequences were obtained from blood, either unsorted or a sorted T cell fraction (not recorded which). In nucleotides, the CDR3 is TGTGCCATCAGTGAGTCTTCTCCAGCTAACTATGGCTACACCTTC. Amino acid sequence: CAISESSPANYGYTF.